This T cell receptor (beta chain) was profiled in a study of cytomegalovirus exposure and HLA in healthy donors (dated by TCRdb to 2016 to 2017). Some background on the complete study: An earlier analysis of some 550 of the donors reported 276 Gb of sequence data and 117 million unique TCR beta sequences from 190 million or so T cells. The study combined high-throughput TCR immunosequencing, statistical association of individual TCRs with disease status, and machine learning to predict cytomegalovirus infection status. To study patterns of TCR occurrence, a later analysis re-analyzed previously published TCR beta repertoires from 700 or so donors and added high-resolution HLA genotyping. Four to six DR-DQ haplotypes were handled as single units for association and clustering, since linkage in the cohort was strong. Every repertoire in the discovery cohort had been generated on one and the same sequencing platform. The study profiled the T cell repertoires of about 640 subjects by immunosequencing and related them to cytomegalovirus serostatus. An earlier analysis of 450 to 750 of the donors used high-throughput TCR beta sequencing to judge whether each TCR beta V gene segment behaved as functional or pseudogenic. Of the roughly 410 genotyped donors, 80% to 90% were placed in the genetic ancestry cluster associated with self-reported Caucasian donors. Typing coverage varied by locus: roughly 620-640 donors for A, B, C, DRB1 and DQB1; approximately 500 for DQA1; about 590 for DPA1; more than 450 for DPB1. Genome-wide SNP genotypes for about three fifths of the roughly 670 donors were used in a later genetic analysis, which treated that subset as a discovery cohort. Donor age, sex, ethnicity and CMV serostatus were compiled alongside the repertoire data. Among several hundred genotyped donors of the cohort, an average of about 240,000 unique TCR beta nucleotide sequences was sequenced per donor, of which about 18% were non-productive. The study aimed to test whether signatures of past pathogen exposure could be identified by cataloging public T cell receptors. In the later analysis, no new phenotypic data were used to find candidate immune exposures; instead, reliance was placed on TCR beta sequences and their occurrence across donors. An early release covering about 600 HLA-typed donors comprised roughly 300 gigabases of sequencing data and 85 million or so unique TCR sequences. In addition to the first cohort of several hundred subjects, a separate validation cohort of 100 to 150 different subjects was used. Both class I and class II loci were covered by HLA typing, at four-digit resolution. On the study overall, not on this receptor specifically: The classifier was reported to diagnose cytomegalovirus status with high specificity and sensitivity in both the original and validation cohorts. It was suggested by the authors that the approach could potentially be generalized to other disease states and immunological phenotypes. A further reported finding was that TCR beta sequences accurately predicted the HLA-A and HLA-B alleles for most subjects in the first cohort. According to a later analysis, TCR association rates differed among HLA loci, with DRB1 alleles showing the most associated TCRs and HLA-C alleles showing the fewest. The sequencing pipeline was judged likely to have produced a cluster of highly shared sequence variants as a technical artifact. Assigning TCR associations to individual alleles was difficult when HLA alleles, especially DR and DQ, strongly co-occurred. Because the 87-base-pair reads could not distinguish some IMGT-functional V segments, including TRBV6-2 and TRBV6-3, those segments were excluded. Because HLA typing was missing for some donors at each locus, association tests included only the typed subset. Roughly uniform sequencing depth across donors was assumed in presence/absence analyses, although this assumption may not hold. Compared with equally common non-associated chains, HLA-associated TCR beta chains in a later analysis were more clonally expanded and had lower generation probabilities. While some public TCRs were present in many individuals, most TCR sequences turned up only very rarely across donors. Several of the top co-occurrence clusters appeared to be linked to parvovirus B19, influenza, CMV and Epstein-Barr virus, according to a later analysis. Specific HLA alleles were associated with 18,000 or so TCR beta sequences at a false discovery rate of 0.05 in a later analysis. Compared with the roughly 700-donor mean, donors in an Asian-associated ancestry cluster had fewer N-insertions in productive TCRs, according to a later genetic analysis. The earlier analysis of nearly 600 of the donors excluded 15 to 20 rarely observed V segments, including chromosome 9 orphons, because counts were too low. Immune exposure information for the cohort was limited to CMV serostatus. This cohort had only TCR beta chains sequenced, and the lack of alpha or paired-chain data limited which features could be detected. Most CMV-associated TCR beta chains appeared to be HLA-restricted in a later analysis, and the HLA associations seemed to be driven largely by CMV exposure. Correlated functional status among segregating V segments might reflect linkage disequilibrium, but an unknown experimental factor could not be ruled out. V-gene and J-gene trimming of TCR beta chains was associated with a missense DCLRE1C variant in a later genetic analysis, and the association was replicated in an independent cohort. In vitro tests confirmed that a few of the cytomegalovirus-associated TCR beta chains recognize cytomegalovirus antigens. In an earlier analysis of under 600 of the donors, most TCR beta V segments were observed in productive rearrangements about 87% or about 30% of the time, broadly matching IMGT annotations. The study listed 170 or so TCR beta chains as associated with cytomegalovirus.

Libraries were prepared through the immunoSEQ multiplex PCR assay. For the multiplex PCR, a mixture combining 60 forward primers for TCR Vbeta segments and 13 reverse primers for TCR Jbeta segments was used. Amplification of the CDR3 region of rearranged TCR beta genes was performed with a multiplex PCR assay on genomic DNA. Amplified TCR beta libraries were sequenced as 87-base-pair reads on the Illumina HiSeq System. The paper's data handling went like this. A later analysis counted around 72 million unique TCR beta chains across the 500 to 850 repertoires, and roughly 11 million of these chains were shared by at least two donors. Raw reads were error-corrected and collapsed into unique sequences with a nearest-neighbor algorithm that merged closely related sequences to remove PCR and sequencing errors. V, D and J gene segments were assigned by aligning CDR3 sequences to IMGT reference sequences. For a sequence to be retained, a match of at least six nucleotides was required to both a V gene segment and a J gene segment. A rearrangement counted as productive if the CDR3 had no stop codons and remained in frame with V and J, and every other rearrangement counted as non-productive. CDR3 was defined according to IMGT convention as the region running from the second conserved V-encoded cysteine to the conserved J-encoded phenylalanine. The earlier analysis of about 590 of the donors excluded sequences that lacked an unambiguous match to a single V gene segment. In an earlier analysis of approximately 500 of the donors, a V segment was called functional when productive rearrangements were above 56.7%, and segregating when the standard deviation between donors exceeded 5%. A statistical classification framework was built to diagnose cytomegalovirus status from the catalog of TCR beta chain sequences. A later analysis assigned V and J genes by comparing TCR nucleotide sequences with IMGT/GENE-DB human TR gene sequences. A later analysis assigned CDR3 sequences and most-parsimonious VDJ recombination scenarios with the TCRdist pipeline. A later analysis defined each TCR beta chain by its CDR3 amino acid sequence plus V-gene family, and excluded reads lacking a unique V-gene family. To address suspected cross-contamination and a sequencing artifact, a later analysis removed a few hundred highly shared, low-generation-probability nucleotide sequences. In a later analysis, a clonal expansion index was calculated for each public chain from normalized within-repertoire ranks of inferred template counts. In a later analysis, generation probabilities were computed with a VDJ recombination model fitted to out-of-frame rearrangements, and the resulting probabilities were checked against IGoR. In a later analysis, hypergeometric tests were used to score TCR-TCR, TCR-HLA and TCR-CMV co-occurrence, with a repertoire-size bias correction applied to TCR pairs. A later analysis estimated false discovery rates by permuting HLA or CMV assignments 20 times. In a later analysis, co-occurring TCRs were grouped with DBSCAN, and TCRdist sequence similarity was added when clustering was performed within HLA-allele-positive subsets. For co-occurrence clustering, repertoires with fewer than 30,000 or more than 120,000 public chains were excluded, along with roughly five repertoires with anomalous nucleotide sharing. The clones in this table, taken by TCRdb from immuneACCESS, are in-frame only. Not every clone is retained; where verified, under half of the shortfall comes from an unresolved V gene, and the cause of the rest is unknown. Clone size and the V and J calls come from that table; the DNA yielded D and trimming. For this sample the table gives some 190,000 clones, of which around 75% were detected only once. In total, the top ten clones hold 3.1% of the sample.

From the germline V gene, CDR1 is MGHRA and CDR2 is YSYEKL. There are 15 amino acids in the CDR3, from cysteine to phenylalanine inclusive. Only the CDR3 DNA is retained, 45 bases long and in frame from the first base. V gives up 1 base and J gives up 8 bases, and the segment between their germline ends measures 15 bases. Remarks on this clone: Its antigen remains undetermined. The sample holds no much larger clone one base away, and base qualities are not on file.

The cohort consisted of some 730 healthy bone marrow donors. Cohort members were all nominally healthy when sampled, although unrecorded immune exposures were likely present. The donor was CMV seropositive and belonged to the group of more than 250 seropositive cohort members. A peripheral blood sample was collected from each donor, and TCR beta sequencing was performed on peripheral blood mononuclear cells. Genomic DNA was extracted from the blood cell samples with the Qiagen DNeasy Blood Extraction Kit. In this chain, TRBV4-1 is recombined with TRBJ2-4, with a weak D call of TRBD2 (5 bases match). The source of this sequence is a woman aged 25-40 years in good health and CMV-seropositive. The sample taken for sequencing was PBMCs. The CDR3 region reads CASSQARGPQHIQYF. The DNA is TGCGCCAGCAGCCAAGCCCGGGGTCCCCAACACATTCAGTACTTC.